This T cell receptor beta chain derives from a study of T cell changes during pregnancy in multiple sclerosis. Trimming took off 2 bases at V and 0 bases at J, with 11 bases between the two ends. Germline V gene lookup returns CDR1 SGHAT and CDR2 FQNNGV. The CDR3 sequence is 16 residues long. Here immunoSEQ multiplex PCR was the method, and the copy in TCRdb shows in-frame clones only, minus some. The table lists 100,000 or so clones, approximately 94% of them singletons, with more than 0.8% in the top ten. Sample: peripheral blood, taken before pregnancy. This TCR derives from a female donor with multiple sclerosis, enrolled in a pregnancy study. The chain has TRBV11-2 and TRBJ2-1; D is perhaps TRBD2 (5 bases). CDR3 loop: CASSLRGQSSYNEQFF. In DNA, the CDR3 is TGTGCCAGCAGCTTAAGAGGGCAGAGCTCCTACAATGAGCAGTTCTTC.